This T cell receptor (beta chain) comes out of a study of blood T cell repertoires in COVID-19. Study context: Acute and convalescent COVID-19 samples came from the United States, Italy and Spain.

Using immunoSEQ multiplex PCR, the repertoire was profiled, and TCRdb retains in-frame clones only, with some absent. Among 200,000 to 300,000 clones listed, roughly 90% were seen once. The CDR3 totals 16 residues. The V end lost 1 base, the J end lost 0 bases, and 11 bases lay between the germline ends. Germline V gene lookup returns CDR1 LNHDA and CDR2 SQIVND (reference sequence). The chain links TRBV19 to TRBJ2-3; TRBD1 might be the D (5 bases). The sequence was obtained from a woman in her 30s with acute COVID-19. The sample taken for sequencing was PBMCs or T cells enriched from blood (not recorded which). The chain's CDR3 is CASSIGHRLSTDTQYF. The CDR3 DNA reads TGTGCCAGTAGTATAGGGCACAGGCTTAGCACAGATACGCAGTATTTT.